Listed below are T cell receptor beta chains from one sample, sequenced in a study of blood T cell repertoires in COVID-19. Here immunoSEQ multiplex PCR was the method, and the copy in TCRdb shows in-frame clones only, minus some. Here the sample spans fewer than 650,000 clones, about 89% being singletons. Sequencing used peripheral blood. These TCRs come from a woman aged 45 to 65 with COVID-19, enrolled during active disease. Both conserved end residues are part of each CDR3. The D gene is left open where the match is weak. A row's size may be missing; if present it is once, few, many or a size class.

v_call: TRBV5-6; d_call: NA; clone_size: NA; j_call: TRBJ2-4; cdr3_nt: TGTGCCAGCAGCTCCGGAGCCAAAAACATTCAGTACTTC; cdr3_aa: CASSSGAKNIQYF
v_call: TRBV27; d_call: NA; clone_size: NA; j_call: TRBJ2-3; cdr3_nt: TGTGCCAGCGGAAGACTTACCACAGATACGCAGTATTTT; cdr3_aa: CASGRLTTDTQYF
v_call: TRBV27; d_call: NA; clone_size: NA; j_call: TRBJ1-2; cdr3_nt: TGTGCCAGCAGCTTTGGATTCTCCAGCGGTGGCTACACCTTC; cdr3_aa: CASSFGFSSGGYTF
v_call: TRBV3-1/TRBV3-2; d_call: TRBD2; clone_size: NA; j_call: TRBJ2-1; cdr3_nt: TGTGCCAGCAGCCCGGGACTAGCGGCCTACAATGAGCAGTTCTTC; cdr3_aa: CASSPGLAAYNEQFF
v_call: TRBV27; d_call: TRBD1; clone_size: NA; j_call: TRBJ2-7; cdr3_nt: TGTGCCAGCAGTCCTCCGGGACAGGTCACCTACGAGCAGTACTTC; cdr3_aa: CASSPPGQVTYEQYF
v_call: TRBV7-9; d_call: NA; clone_size: few; j_call: TRBJ2-7; cdr3_nt: TGTGCCAGCAGCTTTGAGGGCCACGAGCAGTACTTC; cdr3_aa: CASSFEGHEQYF
v_call: TRBV21-1; d_call: NA; clone_size: NA; j_call: TRBJ2-2; cdr3_nt: TGTGCCGTTCGGGGGGTACGGGAGCTGTTTTTT; cdr3_aa: CAVRGVRELFF
v_call: TRBV5-1; d_call: NA; clone_size: NA; j_call: TRBJ2-3; cdr3_nt: TGCGCCAGCAGCGCGCCCTTTGCGGGGGCTAGCACAGATACGCAGTATTTT; cdr3_aa: CASSAPFAGASTDTQYF
v_call: TRBV5-4; d_call: TRBD1; clone_size: few; j_call: TRBJ1-2; cdr3_nt: TGTGCCAGCAGCTTGGGACAGGGTGACTATGGCTACACCTTC; cdr3_aa: CASSLGQGDYGYTF
v_call: TRBV6-1; d_call: NA; clone_size: NA; j_call: TRBJ2-2; cdr3_nt: TGTGCCAGCATTCCCGACAGCATCACCGGGGAGCTGTTTTTT; cdr3_aa: CASIPDSITGELFF
v_call: TRBV12-5; d_call: NA; clone_size: NA; j_call: TRBJ1-4; cdr3_nt: TGTGCTAGTGGTTTGGTTGCGCGAGGGAATGAAAAACTGTTTTTT; cdr3_aa: CASGLVARGNEKLFF
v_call: TRBV30; d_call: NA; clone_size: NA; j_call: TRBJ2-3; cdr3_nt: TGTGCCTGGACGAGGGTCCGCACAGATACGCAGTATTTT; cdr3_aa: CAWTRVRTDTQYF
v_call: TRBV7-9; d_call: NA; clone_size: once; j_call: TRBJ1-3; cdr3_nt: TGTGCCAGCAGCCCCGGACAAAGCAGCTCTGGAAACACCATATATTTT; cdr3_aa: CASSPGQSSSGNTIYF
v_call: TRBV5-6; d_call: NA; clone_size: NA; j_call: TRBJ1-2; cdr3_nt: TGTGCCAGCAGCTTTAAGGCAGCCGCGGAAGGCTACACCTTC; cdr3_aa: CASSFKAAAEGYTF
v_call: TRBV10-3; d_call: NA; clone_size: NA; j_call: TRBJ1-2; cdr3_nt: TGTGCCACGCTAGGCCCGGGAGGCGGCTACACCTTC; cdr3_aa: CATLGPGGGYTF
v_call: TRBV6-2/TRBV6-3; d_call: TRBD1; clone_size: NA; j_call: TRBJ1-1; cdr3_nt: TGTGCCAGCAGTCTTGGACAGGTTTACTCTGAAGCTTTCTTT; cdr3_aa: CASSLGQVYSEAFF
v_call: TRBV6-1; d_call: NA; clone_size: NA; j_call: TRBJ2-4; cdr3_nt: TGTGCCAGCAGTGAGGGGGCGACCAAAAACATTCAGTACTTC; cdr3_aa: CASSEGATKNIQYF
v_call: TRBV5-1; d_call: NA; clone_size: NA; j_call: TRBJ2-7; cdr3_nt: TGCGCCAGCAGCTTGCTCCAGGGGGGCGAGCAGTACTTC; cdr3_aa: CASSLLQGGEQYF
v_call: TRBV5-4; d_call: NA; clone_size: NA; j_call: TRBJ1-6; cdr3_nt: TGTGCCAGCAGCCTGGGGGGAGCACCCCTCCACTTT; cdr3_aa: CASSLGGAPLHF
v_call: TRBV6-5; d_call: NA; clone_size: NA; j_call: TRBJ1-2; cdr3_nt: TGTGCCAGCAGCCCCCTCGGCGGCCGCTATGGCTACACCTTC; cdr3_aa: CASSPLGGRYGYTF
v_call: TRBV6-5; d_call: NA; clone_size: NA; j_call: TRBJ1-5; cdr3_nt: TGTGCCAGCAGTTCAAGCCAGGGAACGAATCAGCCCCAGCATTTT; cdr3_aa: CASSSSQGTNQPQHF
v_call: TRBV6-5; d_call: NA; clone_size: NA; j_call: TRBJ2-5; cdr3_nt: TGTGCCACGACAGCCCAAGAGACCCAGTACTTC; cdr3_aa: CATTAQETQYF
v_call: TRBV3-1/TRBV3-2; d_call: NA; clone_size: NA; j_call: TRBJ1-2; cdr3_nt: TGTGCCAGCAGCCAGTTTCAGTATGGCTACACCTTC; cdr3_aa: CASSQFQYGYTF
v_call: TRBV19; d_call: NA; clone_size: NA; j_call: TRBJ2-3; cdr3_nt: TGTGCCAGTAGTAGCGGACACCGGACGTCGGATACGCAGTATTTT; cdr3_aa: CASSSGHRTSDTQYF
v_call: TRBV6-6; d_call: NA; clone_size: NA; j_call: TRBJ2-1; cdr3_nt: TGTGCCAGCAGTTACTCCGGTGCTAATGAGCAGTTCTTC; cdr3_aa: CASSYSGANEQFF
v_call: TRBV11-2; d_call: TRBD1; clone_size: NA; j_call: TRBJ2-7; cdr3_nt: TGTGCCAGCAGCTTGGGGACAGTCTCCTACGAGCAGTACTTC; cdr3_aa: CASSLGTVSYEQYF
v_call: TRBV11-2; d_call: NA; clone_size: NA; j_call: TRBJ2-2; cdr3_nt: TGTGCCAGCAGCTTACTTACGGCAGGGACCGGGGAGCTGTTTTTT; cdr3_aa: CASSLLTAGTGELFF
v_call: TRBV2; d_call: NA; clone_size: NA; j_call: TRBJ1-6; cdr3_nt: TGTGCCAGCAGTCTCCTTCGAGTTAATTCACCCCTCCACTTT; cdr3_aa: CASSLLRVNSPLHF
v_call: TRBV2; d_call: NA; clone_size: NA; j_call: TRBJ2-1; cdr3_nt: TGTGCCAGCAGTGAAGGGGGGGGGCCTTACAATGAGCAGTTCTTC; cdr3_aa: CASSEGGGPYNEQFF
v_call: TRBV15; d_call: NA; clone_size: NA; j_call: TRBJ2-3; cdr3_nt: TGTGCCACCAGCAGAGATCGAGACACTGGAGATACGCAGTATTTT; cdr3_aa: CATSRDRDTGDTQYF
v_call: TRBV7-9; d_call: NA; clone_size: NA; j_call: TRBJ2-7; cdr3_nt: TGTGCCAGCAGCTTGGAGAGGGCCGAGCAGTACTTC; cdr3_aa: CASSLERAEQYF
v_call: TRBV7-6; d_call: TRBD1; clone_size: NA; j_call: TRBJ2-1; cdr3_nt: TGTGCCAGCAGCTCAGGGGGCGGTTCCTACAATGAGCAGTTCTTC; cdr3_aa: CASSSGGGSYNEQFF
v_call: TRBV28; d_call: NA; clone_size: NA; j_call: TRBJ2-3; cdr3_nt: TGTGCCAGCAGTTTTCGCGGTACGCAGTATTTT; cdr3_aa: CASSFRGTQYF
v_call: TRBV7-8; d_call: NA; clone_size: NA; j_call: TRBJ1-5; cdr3_nt: TGTGCCAGCAGCTTATCTTCCTCGTGGGGGGACGGCCAGCCCCAGCATTTT; cdr3_aa: CASSLSSSWGDGQPQHF
v_call: TRBV4-1; d_call: TRBD2; clone_size: NA; j_call: TRBJ2-3; cdr3_nt: TGCGCCAGCAGCCCCGGACTAGCGGAGAGCACAGATACGCAGTATTTT; cdr3_aa: CASSPGLAESTDTQYF
v_call: TRBV15; d_call: NA; clone_size: once; j_call: TRBJ1-4; cdr3_nt: TGTGCCACCAGCAGAGGCGATCCCGGGGGGGGTGAAAAACTGTTTTTT; cdr3_aa: CATSRGDPGGGEKLFF
v_call: TRBV7-9; d_call: NA; clone_size: NA; j_call: TRBJ2-1; cdr3_nt: TGTGCCAGCAGCAAGACAGCAGATGAGCAGTTCTTC; cdr3_aa: CASSKTADEQFF
v_call: TRBV5-5; d_call: NA; clone_size: NA; j_call: TRBJ1-1; cdr3_nt: TGTGCCAGCAGCTTTTCTGAAGCTATGAACACTGAAGCTTTCTTT; cdr3_aa: CASSFSEAMNTEAFF
v_call: TRBV19; d_call: NA; clone_size: NA; j_call: TRBJ2-7; cdr3_nt: TGTGCCAGTAGTTCCTTCAGGAACCTCCACCACGAGCAGTACTTC; cdr3_aa: CASSSFRNLHHEQYF
v_call: TRBV7-8; d_call: TRBD1; clone_size: once; j_call: TRBJ1-4; cdr3_nt: TGTGCCAGCAGCTTAGGACAGGGTAGTGAAAAACTGTTTTTT; cdr3_aa: CASSLGQGSEKLFF
v_call: TRBV27; d_call: NA; clone_size: NA; j_call: TRBJ1-1; cdr3_nt: TGTGCCAGCAGTTTAGTTCGGGGGGGCACTGAAGCTTTCTTT; cdr3_aa: CASSLVRGGTEAFF